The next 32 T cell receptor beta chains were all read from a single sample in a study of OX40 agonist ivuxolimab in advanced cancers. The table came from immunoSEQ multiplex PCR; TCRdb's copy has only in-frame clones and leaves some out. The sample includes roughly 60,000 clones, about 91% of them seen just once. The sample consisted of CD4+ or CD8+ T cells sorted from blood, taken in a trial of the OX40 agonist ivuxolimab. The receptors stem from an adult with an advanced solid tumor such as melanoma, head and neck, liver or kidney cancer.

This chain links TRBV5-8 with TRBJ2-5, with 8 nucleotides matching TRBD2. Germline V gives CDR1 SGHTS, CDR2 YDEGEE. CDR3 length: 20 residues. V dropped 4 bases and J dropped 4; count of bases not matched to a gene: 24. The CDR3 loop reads CASSPPPAGVILGVVETQYF. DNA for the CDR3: TGTGCCAGCAGCCCCCCCCCAGCGGGAGTTATCCTGGGCGTTGTAGAGACCCAGTACTTC.

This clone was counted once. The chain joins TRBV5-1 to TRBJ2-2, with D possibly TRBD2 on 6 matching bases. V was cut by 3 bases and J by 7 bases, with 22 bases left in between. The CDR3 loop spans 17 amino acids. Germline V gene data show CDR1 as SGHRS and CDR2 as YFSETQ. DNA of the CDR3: TGCGCCAGCAGCTCGCTATTAACTAGCCCCGGACGCGGGGAGCTGTTTTTT. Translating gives CASSSLLTSPGRGELFF.

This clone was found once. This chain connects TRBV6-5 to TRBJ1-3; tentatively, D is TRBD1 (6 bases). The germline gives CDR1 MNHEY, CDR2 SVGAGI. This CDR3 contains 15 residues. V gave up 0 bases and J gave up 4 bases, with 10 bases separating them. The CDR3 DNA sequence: TGTGCCAGCAGTTACTCTAGGGGGTTCGGAAACACCATATATTTT. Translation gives CASSYSRGFGNTIYF.

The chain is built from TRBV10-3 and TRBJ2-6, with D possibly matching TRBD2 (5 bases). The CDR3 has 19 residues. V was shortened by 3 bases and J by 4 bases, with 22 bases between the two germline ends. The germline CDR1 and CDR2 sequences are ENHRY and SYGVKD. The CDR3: CAISDQWRLRDTGANVLTF. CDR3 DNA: TGTGCCATCAGTGACCAGTGGCGTCTGAGGGATACGGGGGCCAACGTCCTGACTTTC.

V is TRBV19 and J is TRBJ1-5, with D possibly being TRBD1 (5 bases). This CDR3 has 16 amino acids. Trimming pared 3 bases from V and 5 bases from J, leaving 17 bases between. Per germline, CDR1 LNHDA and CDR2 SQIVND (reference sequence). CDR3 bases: TGTGCCAGTAGTATGACAGTCCGACGGACCGATCAGCCCCAGCATTTT. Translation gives CASSMTVRRTDQPQHF. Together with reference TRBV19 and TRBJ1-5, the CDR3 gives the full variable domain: DGGITQSPKYLFRKEGQNVTLSCEQNLNHDAMYWYRQDPGQGLRLIYYSQIVNDFQKGDIAEGYSVSREKKESFPLTVTSAQKNPTAFYLCASSMTVRRTDQPQHFGDGTRLSIL.

The CDR3 DNA is TGTGCCAGCAGCTTAGGACAGTATAGCAATCAGCCCCAGCATTTT. It codes for CASSLGQYSNQPQHF. V gene TRBV7-2 combines with J gene TRBJ1-5, with D perhaps TRBD1 (5 bases). This CDR3 contains 15 residues. V was cut by 1 base and J by 0 bases, with 7 bases left in between. Germline V gene data show CDR1 as SGHTA and CDR2 as FQGNSA. Variable domain in full (rest from reference TRBV7-2 and TRBJ1-5): GAGVSQSPSNKVTEKGKDVELRCDPISGHTALYWYRQSLGQGLEFLIYFQGNSAPDKSGLPSDRFSAERTGGSVSTLTIQRTQQEDSAVYLCASSLGQYSNQPQHFGDGTRLSIL.

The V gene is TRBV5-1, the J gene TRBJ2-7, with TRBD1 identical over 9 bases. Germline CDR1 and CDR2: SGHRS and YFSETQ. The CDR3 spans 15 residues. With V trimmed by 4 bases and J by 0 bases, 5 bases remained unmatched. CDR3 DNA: TGCGCCAGCAGCATGACAGGGGGTAACTCCTACGAGCAGTACTTC. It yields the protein CASSMTGGNSYEQYF.

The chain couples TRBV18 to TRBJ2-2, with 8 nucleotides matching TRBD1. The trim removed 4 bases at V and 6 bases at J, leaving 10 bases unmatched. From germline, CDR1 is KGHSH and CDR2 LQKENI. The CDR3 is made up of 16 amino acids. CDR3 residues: CASSRALTGDAGELFF. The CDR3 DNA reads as TGTGCCAGCTCACGTGCCTTGACAGGGGACGCCGGGGAGCTGTTTTTT.

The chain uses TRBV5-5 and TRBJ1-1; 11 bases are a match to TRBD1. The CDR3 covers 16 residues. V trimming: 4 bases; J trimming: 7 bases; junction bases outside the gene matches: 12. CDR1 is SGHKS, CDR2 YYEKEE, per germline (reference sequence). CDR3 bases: TGTGCCAGCAGCCCAGGACAGGGGGCGCAATATAGTGAAGCTTTCTTT. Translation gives CASSPGQGAQYSEAFF.

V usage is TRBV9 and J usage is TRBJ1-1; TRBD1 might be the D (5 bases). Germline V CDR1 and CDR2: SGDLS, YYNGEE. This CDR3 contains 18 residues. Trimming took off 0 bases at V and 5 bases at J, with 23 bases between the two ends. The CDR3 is CASSVVSGGASGRTEAFF. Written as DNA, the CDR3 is TGTGCCAGCAGCGTAGTTTCGGGAGGGGCTTCGGGGAGGACTGAAGCTTTCTTT.

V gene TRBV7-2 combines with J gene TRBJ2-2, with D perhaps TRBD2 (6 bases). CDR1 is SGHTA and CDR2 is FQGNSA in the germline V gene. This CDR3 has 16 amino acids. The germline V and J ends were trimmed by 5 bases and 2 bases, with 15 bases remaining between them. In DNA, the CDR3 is TGTGCCAGCAGCATAACCGGGACTCCCAACACCGGGGAGCTGTTTTTT. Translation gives CASSITGTPNTGELFF.

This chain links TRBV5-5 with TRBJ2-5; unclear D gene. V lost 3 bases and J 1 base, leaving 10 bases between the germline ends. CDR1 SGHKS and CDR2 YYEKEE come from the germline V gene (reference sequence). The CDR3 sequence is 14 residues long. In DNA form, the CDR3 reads TGTGCCAGCAGCTCCCATGAGCGCCAAGAGACCCAGTACTTC. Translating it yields CASSSHERQETQYF.

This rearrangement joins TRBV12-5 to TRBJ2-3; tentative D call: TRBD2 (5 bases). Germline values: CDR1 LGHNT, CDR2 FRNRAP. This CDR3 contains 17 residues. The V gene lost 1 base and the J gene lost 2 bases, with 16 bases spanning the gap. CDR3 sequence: CASGLGVGEYNTDTQYF. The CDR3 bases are TGTGCTAGTGGTTTGGGCGTTGGGGAGTATAACACAGATACGCAGTATTTT.

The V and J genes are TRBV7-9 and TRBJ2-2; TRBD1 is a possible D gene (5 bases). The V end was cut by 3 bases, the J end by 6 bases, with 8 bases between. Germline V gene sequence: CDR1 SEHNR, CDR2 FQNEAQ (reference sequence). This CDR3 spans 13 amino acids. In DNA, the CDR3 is TGTGCCAGCAGCTTCCTAGGGGCCGGGGAGCTGTTTTTT. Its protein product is CASSFLGAGELFF.

This CDR3 reads CASSYSGGLGTEAFF. As DNA, the CDR3 is TGTGCCAGCAGTTACTCAGGGGGCTTGGGAACTGAAGCTTTCTTT. The chain is built from TRBV6-6 and TRBJ1-1; 7 bases fit TRBD1. The CDR3 contains 15 residues. With 0 bases clipped from V and 5 bases from J, the junction kept 6 bases outside the gene matches. The germline gives CDR1 MNHNY, CDR2 SVGAGI (reference sequence).

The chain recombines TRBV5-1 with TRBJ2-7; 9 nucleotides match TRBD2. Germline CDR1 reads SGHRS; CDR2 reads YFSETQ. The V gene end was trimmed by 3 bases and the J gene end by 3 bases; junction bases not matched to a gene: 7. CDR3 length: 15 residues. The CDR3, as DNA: TGCGCCAGCAGCTCCATCAGCGGGAGGCTCTACGAGCAGTACTTC. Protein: CASSSISGRLYEQYF.

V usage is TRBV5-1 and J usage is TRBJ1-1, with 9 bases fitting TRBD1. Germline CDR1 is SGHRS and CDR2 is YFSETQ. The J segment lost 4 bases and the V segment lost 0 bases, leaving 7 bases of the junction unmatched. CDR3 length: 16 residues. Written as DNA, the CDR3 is TGCGCCAGCAGCTTGGACCCAGGACAGGGGACCACTGAAGCTTTCTTT. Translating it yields CASSLDPGQGTTEAFF. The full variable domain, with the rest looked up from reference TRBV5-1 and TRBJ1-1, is KAGVTQTPRYLIKTRGQQVTLSCSPISGHRSVSWYQQTPGQGLQFLFEYFSETQRNKGNFPGRFSGRQFSNSRSEMNVSTLELGDSALYLCASSLDPGQGTTEAFFGQGTRLTVV.

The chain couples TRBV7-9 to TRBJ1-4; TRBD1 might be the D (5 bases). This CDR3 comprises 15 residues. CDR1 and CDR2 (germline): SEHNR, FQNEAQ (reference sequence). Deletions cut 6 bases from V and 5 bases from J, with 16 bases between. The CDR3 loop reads CASSQGSVRNEKLFF. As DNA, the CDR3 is TGTGCCAGCAGTCAGGGCTCAGTTAGAAATGAAAAACTGTTTTTT.

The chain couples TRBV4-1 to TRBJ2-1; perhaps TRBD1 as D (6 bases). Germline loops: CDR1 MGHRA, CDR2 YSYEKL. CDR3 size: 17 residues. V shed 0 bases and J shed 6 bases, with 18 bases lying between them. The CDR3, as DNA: TGCGCCAGCAGCCAAGATAAAGGCAGGGGTTCTCGCAATGAGCAGTTCTTC. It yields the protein CASSQDKGRGSRNEQFF.

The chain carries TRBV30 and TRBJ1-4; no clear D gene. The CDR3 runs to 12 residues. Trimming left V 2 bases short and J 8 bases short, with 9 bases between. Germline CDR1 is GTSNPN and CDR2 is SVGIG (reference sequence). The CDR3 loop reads CAWSTDGEKLFF. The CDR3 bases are TGTGCCTGGAGTACTGATGGCGAAAAACTGTTTTTT.

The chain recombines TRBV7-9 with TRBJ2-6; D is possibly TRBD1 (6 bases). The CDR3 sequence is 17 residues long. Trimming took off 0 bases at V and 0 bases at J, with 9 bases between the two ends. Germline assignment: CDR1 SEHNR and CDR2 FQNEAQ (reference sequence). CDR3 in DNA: TGTGCCAGCAGCTTAGCGGCACAGGGCTCTGGGGCCAACGTCCTGACTTTC. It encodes CASSLAAQGSGANVLTF.

CDR3 region: CASSVGGTGFDQPQHF. The CDR3 DNA sequence: TGTGCCAGCAGCGTTGGCGGGACAGGGTTCGATCAGCCCCAGCATTTT. The chain is built from TRBV9 and TRBJ1-5, with 9 positions matching TRBD1. In germline, CDR1 is SGDLS, CDR2 YYNGEE. V was clipped by 2 bases and J by 5 bases; unmatched bases: 8. This CDR3 contains 16 residues.

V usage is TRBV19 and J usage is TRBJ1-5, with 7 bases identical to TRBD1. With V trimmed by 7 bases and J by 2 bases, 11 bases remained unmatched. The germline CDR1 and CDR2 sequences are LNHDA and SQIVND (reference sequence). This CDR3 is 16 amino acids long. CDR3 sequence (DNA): TGTGCCAGTAACAGGGGCCTAACGGCGGGCAATCAGCCCCAGCATTTT. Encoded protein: CASNRGLTAGNQPQHF.

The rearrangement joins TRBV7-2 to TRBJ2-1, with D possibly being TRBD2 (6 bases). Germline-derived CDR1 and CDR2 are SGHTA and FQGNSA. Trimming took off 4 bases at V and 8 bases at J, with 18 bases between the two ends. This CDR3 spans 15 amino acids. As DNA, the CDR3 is TGTGCCAGCAGCTACCAGCGGGTTGGATTCTATGAGCAGTTCTTC. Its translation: CASSYQRVGFYEQFF.

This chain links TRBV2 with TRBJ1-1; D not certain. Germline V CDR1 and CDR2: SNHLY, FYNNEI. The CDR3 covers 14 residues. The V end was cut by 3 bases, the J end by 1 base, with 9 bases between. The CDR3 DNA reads TGTGCCAGCAGTGATGAAGTCACGAACACTGAAGCTTTCTTT. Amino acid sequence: CASSDEVTNTEAFF.

The CDR3 sequence: CASSLQGPPYEQYF. The CDR3 region has the DNA TGCGCCAGCAGTCTACAGGGGCCCCCCTACGAGCAGTACTTC. The chain has TRBV10-2 and TRBJ2-7; 7 bases match TRBD1. Germline V lookup: CDR1 WSHSY, CDR2 SAAADI. V dropped 5 bases and J dropped 2; count of bases not matched to a gene: 6. This CDR3 spans 14 amino acids.

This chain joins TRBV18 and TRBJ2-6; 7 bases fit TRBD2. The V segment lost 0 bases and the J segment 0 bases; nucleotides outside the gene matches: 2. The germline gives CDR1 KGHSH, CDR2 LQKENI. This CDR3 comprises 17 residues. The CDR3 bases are TGTGCCAGCTCACCACCACCGGGGGGCTCTGGGGCCAACGTCCTGACTTTC. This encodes CASSPPPGGSGANVLTF.

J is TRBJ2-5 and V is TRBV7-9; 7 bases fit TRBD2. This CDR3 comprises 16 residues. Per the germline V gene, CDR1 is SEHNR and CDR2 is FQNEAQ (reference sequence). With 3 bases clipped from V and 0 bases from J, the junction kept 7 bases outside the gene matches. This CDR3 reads CASSFRSGTHQETQYF. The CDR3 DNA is TGTGCCAGCAGCTTTCGAAGCGGGACCCACCAAGAGACCCAGTACTTC. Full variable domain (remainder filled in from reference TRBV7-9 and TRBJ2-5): DTGVSQNPRHKITKRGQNVTFRCDPISEHNRLYWYRQTLGQGPEFLTYFQNEAQLEKSRLLSDRFSAERPKGSFSTLEIQRTEQGDSAMYLCASSFRSGTHQETQYFGPGTRLLVL.

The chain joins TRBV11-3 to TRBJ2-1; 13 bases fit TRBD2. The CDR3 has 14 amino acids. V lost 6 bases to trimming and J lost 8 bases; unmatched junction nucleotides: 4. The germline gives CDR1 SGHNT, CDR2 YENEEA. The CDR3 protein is CASSGTSGKYEQFF. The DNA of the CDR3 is TGTGCCAGCAGTGGGACTAGCGGGAAATATGAGCAGTTCTTC. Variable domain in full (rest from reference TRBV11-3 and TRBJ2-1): EAGVVQSPRYKIIEKKQPVAFWCNPISGHNTLYWYLQNLGQGPELLIRYENEEAVDDSQLPKDRFSAERLKGVDSTLKIQPAELGDSAVYLCASSGTSGKYEQFFGPGTRLTVL.

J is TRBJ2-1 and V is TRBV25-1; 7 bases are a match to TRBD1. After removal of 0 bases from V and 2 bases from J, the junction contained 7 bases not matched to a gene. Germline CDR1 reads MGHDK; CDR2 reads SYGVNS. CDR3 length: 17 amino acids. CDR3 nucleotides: TGTGCCAGCAGTGAATATACGCGGCAGGGGGCCTACAATGAGCAGTTCTTC. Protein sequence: CASSEYTRQGAYNEQFF.

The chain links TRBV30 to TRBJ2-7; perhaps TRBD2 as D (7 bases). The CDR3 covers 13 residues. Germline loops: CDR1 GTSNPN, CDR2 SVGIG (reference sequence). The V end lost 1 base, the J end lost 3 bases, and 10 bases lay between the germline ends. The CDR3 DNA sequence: TGTGCCTGGAGTGAAGGGGGGGTCTACGAGCAGTACTTC. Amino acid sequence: CAWSEGGVYEQYF.

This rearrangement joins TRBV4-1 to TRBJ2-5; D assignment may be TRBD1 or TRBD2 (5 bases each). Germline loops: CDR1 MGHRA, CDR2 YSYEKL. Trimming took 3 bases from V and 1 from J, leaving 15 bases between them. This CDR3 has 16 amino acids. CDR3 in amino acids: CASSQRQGPPQETQYF. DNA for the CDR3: TGCGCCAGCAGCCAGAGGCAGGGACCTCCCCAAGAGACCCAGTACTTC.